Listed below are T cell receptor beta chains from one sample, sequenced in a study of T-cell reconstitution after alpha-beta-depleted transplantation in children. TCRdb re-called the PCR reads with MiXCR, one entry per CDR3 protein. The sample carries 450,000 to 500,000 distinct CDR3 sequences, about an eighth recorded once. Sequencing used PBMCs from the stem cell graft donor, obtained from the stem cell graft. The receptors derive from a human donor who donated a stem cell graft to a child with combined immunodeficiency. Each CDR3 is given with its conserved first and last residue. The order of the fields is J gene, V gene, D gene, clone size, CDR3 DNA, CDR3 protein. A D gene is named only where the DNA matches it firmly. Only some rows state a clone size, as once, few, many or a class for expanded clones.

j_call: TRBJ2-1; v_call: TRBV9; d_call: TRBD2; clone_size: few; cdr3_nt: TGTGCCAGCAGCGTAGTGGGCATAAGGGGACTAGTCAATGAGCAGTTCTTC; cdr3_aa: CASSVVGIRGLVNEQFF
j_call: TRBJ2-2; v_call: TRBV6-2/TRBV6-3; d_call: .; clone_size: many; cdr3_nt: TGTGCCAGTTACGAACCCGGGCAATACACCGGGGAGCTGTTTTTT; cdr3_aa: CASYEPGQYTGELFF
j_call: TRBJ2-5; v_call: TRBV24-1; d_call: .; clone_size: .; cdr3_nt: TGTGCCACCAGTGGTGACAGCTCCCAAGAGACCCAGTACTTC; cdr3_aa: CATSGDSSQETQYF
j_call: TRBJ2-2; v_call: TRBV9; d_call: TRBD1; clone_size: many; cdr3_nt: TGTGCCAGCAGCGTAGCTGGGACAGTCTTCCTGGGGACCGGGGAGCTGTTTTTT; cdr3_aa: CASSVAGTVFLGTGELFF
j_call: TRBJ2-7; v_call: TRBV7-2; d_call: TRBD2; clone_size: few; cdr3_nt: TGTGCCAGCAGCTTACAGTGGCGGGGGGGCGAGCAGTACTTC; cdr3_aa: CASSLQWRGGEQYF
j_call: TRBJ2-5; v_call: TRBV7-2; d_call: TRBD2; clone_size: few; cdr3_nt: TGTGCCAGCAGCTTAGTGCCGGGACTAGCGGGGGTTCAAGAGACCCAGTACTTC; cdr3_aa: CASSLVPGLAGVQETQYF
j_call: TRBJ2-1; v_call: TRBV13; d_call: TRBD1; clone_size: .; cdr3_nt: TGTGCCAGCAGCTACCGAGGGGGCGCAAGGCATGAGCAGTTCTTC; cdr3_aa: CASSYRGGARHEQFF
j_call: TRBJ2-1; v_call: TRBV3-1; d_call: TRBD2; clone_size: few; cdr3_nt: TGTGCCAGCAGCCAAGAGGGACTAGTCTTCAATGAGCAGTTCTTC; cdr3_aa: CASSQEGLVFNEQFF
j_call: TRBJ2-7; v_call: TRBV5-5; d_call: .; clone_size: many; cdr3_nt: TGTGCCAGCAGCTTGTGGACTTACTACGAGCAGTACTTC; cdr3_aa: CASSLWTYYEQYF
j_call: TRBJ2-3; v_call: TRBV9; d_call: .; clone_size: few; cdr3_nt: TGTGCCAGCAGAAAAGGTCTGCTGGGTTTGGGCACAGATACGCAGTATTTT; cdr3_aa: CASRKGLLGLGTDTQYF
j_call: TRBJ2-7; v_call: TRBV29-1; d_call: .; clone_size: many; cdr3_nt: TGCAGCGTTGCGGAATACTCCTACGAGCAGTACTTC; cdr3_aa: CSVAEYSYEQYF
j_call: TRBJ2-1; v_call: TRBV4-3; d_call: TRBD2; clone_size: few; cdr3_nt: TGCGCCAGCAGCCAAGATGATAGCGGGGGCCGTTACAATGAGCAGTTCTTC; cdr3_aa: CASSQDDSGGRYNEQFF
j_call: TRBJ1-1; v_call: TRBV28; d_call: .; clone_size: .; cdr3_nt: TGTGCCAGCAGTTTGATCCCCCTAACAACGACGGGTGAAGCTTTCTTT; cdr3_aa: CASSLIPLTTTGEAFF
j_call: TRBJ2-7; v_call: TRBV9; d_call: TRBD2; clone_size: many; cdr3_nt: TGTGCCAGCAGCGAGGGACTAGCGGGCCCATACGAGCAGTACTTC; cdr3_aa: CASSEGLAGPYEQYF
j_call: TRBJ2-1; v_call: TRBV12-3/TRBV12-4; d_call: TRBD2; clone_size: .; cdr3_nt: TGTGCCAGCAGAGGACTAGATAACTACAATGAGCAGTTCTTC; cdr3_aa: CASRGLDNYNEQFF
j_call: TRBJ2-3; v_call: TRBV6-1; d_call: .; clone_size: few; cdr3_nt: TGTGCCAGCAGAACAGCACAGGCTTTCACAGATACGCAGTATTTT; cdr3_aa: CASRTAQAFTDTQYF
j_call: TRBJ1-1; v_call: TRBV25-1; d_call: .; clone_size: .; cdr3_nt: TGTGCCAGCATAGATGGGACGGGGACTGAAGCTTTCTTT; cdr3_aa: CASIDGTGTEAFF
j_call: TRBJ1-5; v_call: TRBV12-3/TRBV12-4; d_call: .; clone_size: few; cdr3_nt: TGTGCCAGCACACGGGGAGGCAATCAGCCCCAGCATTTT; cdr3_aa: CASTRGGNQPQHF
j_call: TRBJ2-5; v_call: TRBV20-1; d_call: .; clone_size: .; cdr3_nt: TGCAGTGCCCCCCGCGGGGGCCTGGAGACCCAGTACTTC; cdr3_aa: CSAPRGGLETQYF
j_call: TRBJ2-5; v_call: TRBV7-2; d_call: TRBD2; clone_size: .; cdr3_nt: TGTGCCAGCAGCGCGGGACTAGCGTGGGAGACCCAGTACTTC; cdr3_aa: CASSAGLAWETQYF
j_call: TRBJ2-2; v_call: TRBV5-6; d_call: .; clone_size: many; cdr3_nt: TGTGCCAGCAGCTTGGGACAGATCACCGGGGAGCTGTTTTTT; cdr3_aa: CASSLGQITGELFF
j_call: TRBJ2-1; v_call: TRBV12-3/TRBV12-4; d_call: .; clone_size: .; cdr3_nt: TGTGCCAGCAGTTTAGCGGGTGATAGCCCTTACAATGAGCAGTTCTTC; cdr3_aa: CASSLAGDSPYNEQFF
j_call: TRBJ2-7; v_call: TRBV15; d_call: TRBD1; clone_size: .; cdr3_nt: TGTGCCACCAGCCTACGACAGGGTCTAAACGAGCAGTACTTC; cdr3_aa: CATSLRQGLNEQYF
j_call: TRBJ1-1; v_call: TRBV6-1; d_call: .; clone_size: .; cdr3_nt: TGTGCCAGCAGAGACCCCCCGACAGTGGGGAACACTGAAGCTTTCTTT; cdr3_aa: CASRDPPTVGNTEAFF
j_call: TRBJ2-1; v_call: TRBV9; d_call: .; clone_size: many; cdr3_nt: TGTGCCAGCAGCGTAGGGAGTGAGCAGTTCTTC; cdr3_aa: CASSVGSEQFF
j_call: TRBJ2-7; v_call: TRBV11-1; d_call: TRBD2; clone_size: .; cdr3_nt: TGTGCCAGCAGCCAGGACCTAGCGGGAGGAACCGACGAGCAGTACTTC; cdr3_aa: CASSQDLAGGTDEQYF
j_call: TRBJ1-3; v_call: TRBV20-1; d_call: .; clone_size: few; cdr3_nt: TGCAGTGCTTTAGGGGTCGGGTTAGGAAACACCATATATTTT; cdr3_aa: CSALGVGLGNTIYF
j_call: TRBJ2-1; v_call: TRBV5-1; d_call: TRBD1; clone_size: .; cdr3_nt: TGCGCCTCAGGGGGCGAACCCTACAATGAGCAGTTCTTC; cdr3_aa: CASGGEPYNEQFF
j_call: TRBJ2-2; v_call: TRBV12-3/TRBV12-4; d_call: TRBD1; clone_size: .; cdr3_nt: TGTGCCAGCAGTTTCTCAACAGGGGTCACCGGGGAGCTGTTTTTT; cdr3_aa: CASSFSTGVTGELFF
j_call: TRBJ2-1; v_call: TRBV7-2; d_call: TRBD2; clone_size: .; cdr3_nt: TGTGCCAGCAGCGTTCTAGCGGGAGCGGGTGAGCAGTTCTTC; cdr3_aa: CASSVLAGAGEQFF
j_call: TRBJ2-1; v_call: TRBV7-9; d_call: TRBD2; clone_size: .; cdr3_nt: TGTGCCAGCAGCTTAATTGCGGGAGGCTCCTACAATGAGCAGTTCTTC; cdr3_aa: CASSLIAGGSYNEQFF
j_call: TRBJ1-3; v_call: TRBV4-3; d_call: .; clone_size: many; cdr3_nt: TGCGCCAGCAGCCAGGACCTACCAGGGACTGGAAACACCATATATTTT; cdr3_aa: CASSQDLPGTGNTIYF
j_call: TRBJ2-1; v_call: TRBV29-1; d_call: .; clone_size: few; cdr3_nt: TGCGCGGGGCACACCTACAATGAGCAGTTCTTC; cdr3_aa: CAGHTYNEQFF
j_call: TRBJ2-2; v_call: TRBV25-1; d_call: TRBD2; clone_size: few; cdr3_nt: TGTGCCAGCGGGGGGGTACACGGGGAGCTGTTTTTT; cdr3_aa: CASGGVHGELFF
j_call: TRBJ1-2; v_call: TRBV27; d_call: .; clone_size: many; cdr3_nt: TGTGCCAGCAGTTTAGTGGGCAGGACGGTTGCGTACTATGGCTACACCTTC; cdr3_aa: CASSLVGRTVAYYGYTF
j_call: TRBJ2-1; v_call: TRBV6-2/TRBV6-3; d_call: .; clone_size: few; cdr3_nt: TGTGCCAGCAGTTACCGGGGGGCCTCCTACAATGAGCAGTTCTTC; cdr3_aa: CASSYRGASYNEQFF
j_call: TRBJ1-4; v_call: TRBV7-2; d_call: .; clone_size: .; cdr3_nt: TGTGCCAGCAGCTTAAGGGTTGACAAACTGTTTTTT; cdr3_aa: CASSLRVDKLFF